Listed here are 23 T cell receptor beta chains from one sample, sequenced in a study of blood T cell repertoires in COVID-19. Clones were sequenced by immunoSEQ multiplex PCR, and TCRdb holds only the in-frame ones, with some missing. Among hundreds of thousands of clones, around 90% were seen once, and the ten largest hold approximately 2%. The sequenced material came from PBMCs or T cells enriched from blood (not recorded which). The source of these receptors is a woman aged 55-75 years in a cohort exposed to, infected with or recovered from COVID-19 (not recorded which).

This clone was recorded only once. The chain links TRBV28 to TRBJ2-1, with D perhaps TRBD2 (6 bases). CDR3 length: 17 residues. V lost 7 bases to trimming and J lost 3 bases, with 22 bases between them. Germline V CDR1 and CDR2: MDHEN, SYDVKM. CDR3 bases: TGTGCCAGCACCCCCCGTGGCGGGAAGACTAGCTACAATGAGCAGTTCTTC. It encodes CASTPRGGKTSYNEQFF.

The chain has TRBV5-6 and TRBJ1-4; no definite D call. The CDR3 sequence is 14 residues long. Trimming shortened V by 2 bases and J by 4 bases, and 9 bases separated the two germline ends. Germline assignment: CDR1 SGHDT and CDR2 YYEEEE. CDR3 protein: CASSFRPSNEKLFF. CDR3 sequence (DNA): TGTGCCAGCAGCTTTCGCCCGAGTAATGAAAAACTGTTTTTT.

The V and J genes are TRBV6-5 and TRBJ2-1, with 7 bases identical to TRBD2. Germline CDR1 is MNHEY and CDR2 is SVGAGI. V was pared by 5 bases and J by 7 bases, with 2 bases of the junction left unmatched. The CDR3 loop spans 12 amino acids. The CDR3 is CASSHGGNEQFF. The DNA of the CDR3 is TGTGCCAGCAGTCACGGGGGGAATGAGCAGTTCTTC.

There are a few counts of this clone. The J gene is TRBJ1-5, the V gene TRBV28; 10 nucleotides line up with TRBD1. The germline CDR1 and CDR2 sequences are MDHEN and SYDVKM. This CDR3 region has 15 residues. The V and J ends lost 3 bases and 5 bases, in that order; junction bases with no gene match: 4. CDR3 coding DNA: TGTGCCAGCAGTTTCTACGGGACAGGGGATCAGCCCCAGCATTTT. Amino acids: CASSFYGTGDQPQHF.

A remark on this clone: A much bigger clone sits one base away, suggesting this may be a read error. The rearrangement uses TRBV7-9 and TRBJ1-1, with TRBD1 matching 11 bases. CDR1 is SEHNR and CDR2 is FQNEAQ in the germline V gene (reference sequence). This CDR3 is 15 amino acids long. The V gene end was trimmed by 4 bases and the J gene end by 1 base; junction bases not matched to a gene: 2. CDR3 in amino acids: CASSSGTGGNTEAFF. CDR3 nucleotide sequence: TGTGCCAGCAGCTCCGGGACAGGGGGGAACACTGAAGCTTTCTTT.

The J gene is TRBJ2-7, the V gene TRBV28; tentatively, D is TRBD2 (7 bases). This CDR3 contains 15 residues. The germline V gene encodes CDR1 MDHEN and CDR2 SYDVKM. Trimming took 7 bases from V and 3 from J, leaving 19 bases between them. CDR3 DNA: TGTGCCAGCAATCCCGGGGGGCCTGGAGTCTACGAGCAGTACTTC. Translation: CASNPGGPGVYEQYF.

The chain links TRBV5-1 to TRBJ2-2; 8 bases are a match to TRBD2. Germline CDR1 and CDR2: SGHRS and YFSETQ. Trimming took 9 bases from V and 6 from J; bases not matched to a gene: 7. The CDR3 extends over 13 amino acids. The CDR3 loop reads CATRPGGAGELFF. The CDR3 nucleotides are TGCGCCACTCGCCCGGGGGGGGCCGGGGAGCTGTTTTTT. The complete variable domain, with remaining parts taken from reference TRBV5-1 and TRBJ2-2, reads KAGVTQTPRYLIKTRGQQVTLSCSPISGHRSVSWYQQTPGQGLQFLFEYFSETQRNKGNFPGRFSGRQFSNSRSEMNVSTLELGDSALYLCATRPGGAGELFFGEGSRLTVL.

This chain links TRBV14 with TRBJ2-3; 10 positions match TRBD1. This CDR3 spans 16 amino acids. Germline loops: CDR1 SGHDN, CDR2 FVKESK. The trim removed 4 bases at V and 1 base at J, leaving 5 bases unmatched. CDR3: CASSRPGTGGTDTQYF. The DNA of the CDR3 is TGTGCCAGCAGCCGTCCCGGGACAGGGGGCACAGATACGCAGTATTTT.

This clone was counted a single time. This chain connects TRBV6-5 to TRBJ1-5; 8 positions agree with TRBD1. The V gene end was trimmed by 6 bases and the J gene end by 6 bases; junction bases not matched to a gene: 10. The CDR3 covers 15 residues. Germline V lookup: CDR1 MNHEY, CDR2 SVGAGI. The CDR3 DNA is TGTGCCAGCAGCCCCTCCCGACAGGGGCGTCAGCCCCAGCATTTT. Its protein is CASSPSRQGRQPQHF.

The chain recombines TRBV2 with TRBJ2-3, with D maybe TRBD1 (7 bases). Trimming pared 5 bases from V and 8 bases from J, leaving 17 bases between. Germline values: CDR1 SNHLY, CDR2 FYNNEI. The CDR3 loop spans 14 amino acids. CDR3 bases: TGTGCCAGCAGTATAACAGGGGTGGGGGGTACGCAGTATTTT. It yields the protein CASSITGVGGTQYF.

The rearrangement joins TRBV10-2 to TRBJ2-1; 10 bases are a match to TRBD2. CDR1 is WSHSY and CDR2 is SAAADI in the germline V gene. This CDR3 region has 15 residues. The V and J ends lost 6 bases and 10 bases, in that order; junction bases with no gene match: 12. CDR3 sequence reads: CASRSGTSARQEQFF. Here the CDR3 DNA reads TGCGCCAGCAGGTCCGGGACTAGCGCCCGACAGGAGCAGTTCTTC.

This chain uses TRBV27 with TRBJ2-7; 12 bases fit TRBD2. CDR1 MNHEY and CDR2 SMNVEV come from the germline V gene (reference sequence). Trimming cost V 3 bases and J 5 bases; bases outside gene matches: 8. There are 16 residues in the CDR3. The CDR3 loop reads CASSFLTSGSLNEQYF. The CDR3 nucleotides read TGTGCCAGCAGTTTCCTGACTAGCGGGAGTCTCAACGAGCAGTACTTC.

The chain employs TRBV18 and TRBJ1-5; D remains ambiguous. This CDR3 spans 15 amino acids. Germline loops: CDR1 KGHSH, CDR2 LQKENI. Trimming pared 6 bases from V and 2 bases from J, leaving 14 bases between. CDR3 bases: TGTGCCAGCTCCCCCCAGTTAGAGGGCAATCAGCCCCAGCATTTT. Residues: CASSPQLEGNQPQHF.

The chain is built from TRBV5-4 and TRBJ2-2, with 7 bases that match TRBD2. The junction had 7 bases not matched to a gene; V was cut back by 4 bases and J by 1 base. CDR3 size: 16 residues. Germline loops: CDR1 SGHNT, CDR2 YYREEE (reference sequence). CDR3 region: CASSIRLALNTGELFF. The CDR3 nucleotides are TGTGCCAGCAGCATTAGACTAGCCTTGAACACCGGGGAGCTGTTTTTT.

The rearrangement links TRBV7-2 to TRBJ2-5; 9 bases map to TRBD2. Germline loops: CDR1 SGHTA, CDR2 FQGNSA. The CDR3 spans 16 residues. The junction had 5 bases not matched to a gene; V was cut back by 1 base and J by 2 bases. The CDR3: CASSLGAGGGQETQYF. The CDR3 DNA reads as TGTGCCAGCAGCTTAGGGGCGGGAGGGGGGCAAGAGACCCAGTACTTC.

The chain carries TRBV2 and TRBJ2-1, with D possibly TRBD2 on 5 matching bases. The germline V gene encodes CDR1 SNHLY and CDR2 FYNNEI. The CDR3 runs 14 residues. V dropped 7 bases and J dropped 10 bases, with 20 bases sitting between them. CDR3 sequence (DNA): TGTGCCAGCACTCGAAGCCCACTAGTCGGGGAGCAGTTCTTC. Its translation: CASTRSPLVGEQFF.

This chain uses TRBV27 with TRBJ1-5; 7 bases agree with TRBD1. The CDR3 contains 15 residues. Germline V gene lookup returns CDR1 MNHEY and CDR2 SMNVEV (reference sequence). J lost 3 bases, V lost 5 bases, and 7 bases had no gene match. The CDR3 DNA sequence: TGTGCCAGCAGTCCCACAACAGGGGCCAATCAGCCCCAGCATTTT. Amino acid sequence: CASSPTTGANQPQHF.

The chain uses TRBV28 and TRBJ1-2; tentative D call: TRBD1 (6 bases). The CDR3 extends over 13 amino acids. V was clipped by 10 bases and J by 8 bases, with 20 bases between them. The germline V gene has CDR1 MDHEN and CDR2 SYDVKM. This CDR3 is CATLGSGGQGYTF. CDR3 DNA sequence: TGTGCCACCCTTGGAAGCGGGGGGCAAGGCTACACCTTC.

The CDR3 coding sequence is TGTGCCAGCAGCTCCCGGACTAGCAAGAGCAATGAGCAGTTCTTC. It specifies CASSSRTSKSNEQFF. V is TRBV9 and J is TRBJ2-1; 8 nucleotides match TRBD2. Trimming removed 4 bases from V and 6 bases from J; junction bases left unmatched: 9. Germline assignment: CDR1 SGDLS and CDR2 YYNGEE. The CDR3 is 15 residues long.

This chain uses TRBV24-1 with TRBJ2-1; TRBD1 aligns across 10 bases. Germline V lookup: CDR1 KGHDR, CDR2 SFDVKD. V was clipped by 7 bases and J by 5 bases; unmatched bases: 16. This CDR3 is built from 18 residues. CDR3 amino acids: CATRLDRGGITGNNEQFF. In nucleotides, the CDR3 is TGTGCCACCAGATTGGACAGGGGGGGCATCACGGGCAACAATGAGCAGTTCTTC.

This clone appeared a few times. This rearrangement joins TRBV27 to TRBJ1-1; D call uncertain. Looked up from germline, CDR1 is MNHEY and CDR2 is SMNVEV (reference sequence). The ends were cut back, 2 bases at V and 0 bases at J, with 7 bases in the middle. The CDR3 runs 14 residues. The CDR3 nucleotides read TGTGCCAGCAGTTTAGGGCAGGTGAACACTGAAGCTTTCTTT. This gives the protein CASSLGQVNTEAFF.

V gene TRBV7-6 combines with J gene TRBJ1-3, with 10 bases that match TRBD1. J was trimmed by 2 bases and V by 3 bases; bases with no gene match: 1. Per the germline V gene, CDR1 is SGHVS and CDR2 is FNYEAQ. This CDR3 has 15 residues. Written as DNA, the CDR3 is TGTGCCAGCAGCTTTGACAGGGGGCCTGGAAACACCATATATTTT. Encoded protein: CASSFDRGPGNTIYF.

The chain combines TRBV2 with TRBJ1-4; D perhaps matches TRBD1 (6 bases). Germline-derived CDR1 and CDR2 are SNHLY and FYNNEI. This CDR3 is 15 amino acids long. V lost 6 bases, J lost 1 base, and 12 bases lay in between. CDR3 residues: CASRLQGGTNEKLFF. CDR3 in DNA: TGTGCCAGCAGGCTACAGGGTGGAACTAATGAAAAACTGTTTTTT.